The clone carrying this T cell receptor (beta chain) was seen only once. A Seattle source enrolled patients during active infection and followed them longitudinally. These data belong to a study of blood T cell repertoires in COVID-19. Study context: The origin of the acute and convalescent COVID-19 samples was the United States, Italy and Spain. Sources were T cells, B-cell-depleted T cells, or PBMCs; the material itself was cDNA or gDNA.

V gave up 6 bases and J gave up 0 bases, with 12 bases separating them. In germline, CDR1 is MNHNY, CDR2 SVGAGI (reference sequence). The CDR3 totals 15 residues. In the original processing: Reference gene primer amplification gave nucleated cell count estimates. Generated by immunoSEQ multiplex PCR, the TCRdb table keeps only in-frame clones and is missing some. The V and J calls and clone size come from that table; D and trimming were worked out from the DNA. The data show over 200,000 clones, 75% to 95% seen once. The sequence was obtained from a person aged 18 to 35 with COVID-19, enrolled during active disease. The sample comprised peripheral blood. The chain employs TRBV6-6 and TRBJ1-5; unclear D gene. CDR3: CASSQDINSNQPQHF. The CDR3 nucleotides are TGTGCCAGCAGCCAAGACATCAATAGCAATCAGCCCCAGCATTTT.